Listed here are 3 T cell receptor beta chains from one sample, sequenced in a study of CD8 T cells in ankylosing spondylitis. Study-level points and caveats: A TCR beta motif made of about 8 highly homologous variants seemed typical of ankylosing spondylitis blood.

These receptors' antigens are unknown. TCRdb re-called the 5' RACE reads through MiXCR, storing one row per CDR3 protein. The data show over 700,000 distinct CDR3 sequences, 15% to 20% seen once. Material for sequencing was blood, either unsorted or a sorted T cell fraction (not recorded which). The source is a male donor with ankylosing spondylitis.

This clonotype has just a few counts. J is TRBJ1-1 and V is TRBV28; D possibly corresponds to TRBD1 (6 bases). The ends were cut back, 6 bases at V and 2 bases at J, with 16 bases in the middle. This CDR3 spans 15 amino acids. Germline V gene sequence: CDR1 MDHEN, CDR2 SYDVKM. CDR3 residues: CASRTPGQLNTEAFF. The CDR3 nucleotides read TGTGCCAGCAGAACTCCGGGACAACTAAACACTGAAGCTTTCTTT. The full variable domain, rest sourced from reference TRBV28 and TRBJ1-1, is DVKVTQSSRYLVKRTGEKVFLECVQDMDHENMFWYRQDPGLGLRLIYFSYDVKMKEKGDIPEGYSVSREKKERFSLILESASTNQTSMYLCASRTPGQLNTEAFFGQGTRLTVV.

The chain has TRBV7-2 and TRBJ2-2; no reliable D call. There are 15 residues in the CDR3. Per germline, CDR1 SGHTA and CDR2 FQGNSA. V lost 0 bases to trimming and J lost 0 bases, with 5 bases between them. CDR3 sequence: CASSLASPNTGELFF. In DNA, the CDR3 is TGTGCCAGCAGCTTAGCTAGCCCGAACACCGGGGAGCTGTTTTTT.

In its sample, this clonotype was seen many times. J is TRBJ1-5 and V is TRBV12-3 or TRBV12-4; D remains unclear. The CDR3 consists of 13 residues. Trimming removed 8 bases at V and 7 bases at J, with 15 bases between. The CDR3 DNA is TGTGCCAGCCAGGAGTTTATGGGGCAGCCCCAGCATTTT. The encoded protein is CASQEFMGQPQHF.